This T cell receptor (beta chain) appears in the sequencing data of a study of T cell repertoires in cytomegalovirus infection. Study at large: Public signatures in TCR beta pointed to CMV infection and matching HLA type.

This clonotype was seen many times. The target antigen is unknown. TCRdb re-called the reads through MiXCR, storing one row per CDR3 protein. The table lists about 180,000 distinct CDR3 sequences, roughly 14% of them singletons, with over 25% in the top ten. Notes on the study in general: HLA-C-restricted CMV-specific TCR beta clonotypes were dominant in the ex vivo response. Pooled public TCR beta family frequency picked out CMV carriers with the relevant HLA.

Trimming stripped 0 bases from V and 4 bases from J, with 16 bases between. The CDR3 has 16 amino acids. Germline-derived CDR1 and CDR2 are SGHTA and FQGNSA. Sequencing was done on a sample of PBMCs. The clonotype was recovered from a human donor in good health (CMV status not recorded). Some clones in this sample may be carry-over from other donors' samples. V is TRBV7-2 and J is TRBJ2-7; D is possibly TRBD1 or TRBD2 (5 bases each). CDR3 region: CASSLARAGEGYEQYF. The CDR3 DNA follows: TGTGCCAGCAGCTTAGCGCGGGCCGGAGAGGGGTACGAGCAGTACTTC.